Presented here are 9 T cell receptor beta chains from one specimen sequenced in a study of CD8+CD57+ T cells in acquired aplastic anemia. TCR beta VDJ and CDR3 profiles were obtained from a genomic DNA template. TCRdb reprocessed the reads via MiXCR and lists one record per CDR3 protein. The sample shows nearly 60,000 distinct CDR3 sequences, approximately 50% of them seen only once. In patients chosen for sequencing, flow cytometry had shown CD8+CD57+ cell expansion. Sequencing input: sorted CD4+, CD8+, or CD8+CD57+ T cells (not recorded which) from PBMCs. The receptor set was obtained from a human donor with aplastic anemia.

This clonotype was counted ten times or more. The CDR3 nucleotides read TGCAGTGCCCCGGATACGAACACTGAAGCTTTCTTT. This sequence encodes CSAPDTNTEAFF. The chain recombines TRBV20-1 with TRBJ1-1, with no clear D. V lost 6 bases and J 1 base, leaving 9 bases between the germline ends. Germline values: CDR1 DFQATT, CDR2 SNEGSKA (reference sequence). The CDR3 contains 12 residues.

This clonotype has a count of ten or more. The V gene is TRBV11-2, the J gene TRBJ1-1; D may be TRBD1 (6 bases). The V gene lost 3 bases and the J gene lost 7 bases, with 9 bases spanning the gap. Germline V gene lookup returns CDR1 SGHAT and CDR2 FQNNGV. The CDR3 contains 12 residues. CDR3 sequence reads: CASSLGGGEAFF. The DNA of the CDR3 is TGTGCCAGCAGCTTGGGGGGCGGTGAAGCTTTCTTT.

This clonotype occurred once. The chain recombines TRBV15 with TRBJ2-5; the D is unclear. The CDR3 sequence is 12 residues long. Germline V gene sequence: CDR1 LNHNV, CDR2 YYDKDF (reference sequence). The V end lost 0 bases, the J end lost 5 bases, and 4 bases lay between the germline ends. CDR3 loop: CATSRDLETQYF. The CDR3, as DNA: TGTGCCACCAGCAGAGATCTGGAGACCCAGTACTTC. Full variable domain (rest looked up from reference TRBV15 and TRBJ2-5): DAMVIQNPRYQVTQFGKPVTLSCSQTLNHNVMYWYQQKSSQAPKLLFHYYDKDFNNEADTPDNFQSRRPNTSFCFLDIRSPGLGDTAMYLCATSRDLETQYFGPGTRLLVL.

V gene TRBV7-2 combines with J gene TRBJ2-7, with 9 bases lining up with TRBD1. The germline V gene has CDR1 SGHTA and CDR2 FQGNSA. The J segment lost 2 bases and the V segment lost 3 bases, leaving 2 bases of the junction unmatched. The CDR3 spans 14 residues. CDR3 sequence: CASSLDRGPYEQYF. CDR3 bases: TGTGCCAGCAGCTTGGACAGGGGACCCTACGAGCAGTACTTC.

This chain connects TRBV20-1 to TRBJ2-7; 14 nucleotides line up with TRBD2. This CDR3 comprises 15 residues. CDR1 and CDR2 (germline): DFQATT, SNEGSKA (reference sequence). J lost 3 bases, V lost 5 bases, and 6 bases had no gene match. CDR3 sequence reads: CSAEGTSGGGYEQYF. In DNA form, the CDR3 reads TGCAGTGCTGAGGGGACTAGCGGGGGCGGCTACGAGCAGTACTTC.

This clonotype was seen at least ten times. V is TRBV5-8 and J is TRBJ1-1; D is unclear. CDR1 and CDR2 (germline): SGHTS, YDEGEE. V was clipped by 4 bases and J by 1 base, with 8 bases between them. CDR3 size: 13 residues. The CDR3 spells CASSPDGNTEAFF. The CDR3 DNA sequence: TGTGCCAGCAGCCCCGACGGGAACACTGAAGCTTTCTTT.

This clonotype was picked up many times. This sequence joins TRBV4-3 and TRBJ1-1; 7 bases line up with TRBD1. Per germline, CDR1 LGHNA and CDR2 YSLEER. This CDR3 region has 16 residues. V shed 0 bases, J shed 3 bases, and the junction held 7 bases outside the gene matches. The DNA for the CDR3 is TGCGCCAGCAGCCAAGAGATCAGGGGGGTAGACACTGAAGCTTTCTTT. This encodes CASSQEIRGVDTEAFF.

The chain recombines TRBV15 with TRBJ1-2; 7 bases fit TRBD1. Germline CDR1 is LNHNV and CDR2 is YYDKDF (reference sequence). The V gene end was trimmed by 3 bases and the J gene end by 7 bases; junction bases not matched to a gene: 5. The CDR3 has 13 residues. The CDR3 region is CATSSVTGIGYTF. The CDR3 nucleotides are TGTGCCACCAGCAGTGTGACAGGGATTGGCTACACCTTC.

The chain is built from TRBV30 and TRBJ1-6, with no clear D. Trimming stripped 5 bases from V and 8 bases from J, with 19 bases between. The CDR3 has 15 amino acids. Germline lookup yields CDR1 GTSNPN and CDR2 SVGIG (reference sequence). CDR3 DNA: TGTGCCTGGGAAGTCCGGGCAGGCGGAGATTCACCCCTCCACTTT. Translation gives CAWEVRAGGDSPLHF.